The entry below gives a single T cell receptor beta chain sequence along with its context. The V gene's germline CDR1 is SGDLS and CDR2 YYNGEE. V trimming: 3 bases; J trimming: 0 bases; junction bases outside the gene matches: 6. The CDR3 has 16 amino acids. The sample is drawn from a study of low-dose radiotherapy and immunotherapy resistance in tumors. It was with a constant-region primer and a V-primer adapter that TCRs were amplified over around 18 PCR cycles. One entry per CDR3 protein results from TCRdb running MiXCR on the reads. The data contain about 50,000 distinct CDR3 sequences, 12% of them singletons. Time point described: before trial treatment.

This sequence was found in a female donor with ovarian cancer. This sample comprised PBMCs, obtained before treatment. The V call is TRBV9, the J call TRBJ2-4; 7 bases match TRBD2. CDR3 protein: CASSAGGGLAKNIQYF. CDR3 sequence (DNA): TGTGCCAGCAGCGCCGGGGGAGGGCTAGCCAAAAACATTCAGTACTTC.